This is a list of T cell receptor beta chains from one sample in a study of cytomegalovirus exposure and HLA in healthy donors. TCRdb's table, derived via immunoSEQ multiplex PCR, lists solely in-frame clones and lacks some. Of about 140,000 clones listed, more than 55% are singletons. The sample consisted of PBMCs. All receptors come from a woman aged 55-75 years in good health and CMV-seronegative. Each CDR3 is given with its conserved first and last residue. D genes are given only for firm matches. Clone size is stated in some rows and not others, as once, few, many or a class when expanded.

v_call	d_call	j_call	clone_size	cdr3_length	cdr3_aa	cdr3_nt
TRBV7-6	TRBD1	TRBJ2-2	NA	16	CASSLVGQGATGELFF	TGTGCCAGCAGCTTAGTCGGTCAGGGGGCAACCGGGGAGCTGTTTTTT
TRBV19	TRBD2	TRBJ2-2	NA	15	CASTSGGSWAGELFF	TGTGCCAGTACTAGCGGGGGGTCGTGGGCCGGGGAGCTGTTTTTT
TRBV6-5	TRBD2	TRBJ2-1	NA	16	CASSYSGPGGAFEQFF	TGTGCCAGCAGTTACTCTGGGCCCGGGGGGGCTTTTGAGCAGTTCTTC
TRBV13	TRBD1	TRBJ1-1	NA	16	CASSLHTGTVATEAFF	TGTGCCAGCAGCCTACATACCGGGACAGTTGCCACTGAAGCTTTCTTT
TRBV29-1	TRBD1	TRBJ2-5	NA	12	CSVSRQGETQYF	TGCAGCGTCTCCCGACAGGGAGAGACCCAGTACTTC
TRBV5-4	TRBD1	TRBJ2-7	few	14	CASSTGTDLRRQYF	TGTGCCAGCAGCACCGGGACAGACCTTCGAAGGCAGTACTTC
TRBV9	TRBD2	TRBJ2-3	NA	15	CASSVSGGAPDTQYF	TGTGCCAGCAGCGTAAGCGGGGGGGCCCCAGATACGCAGTATTTT
TRBV4-2	NA	TRBJ2-3	NA	16	CASSQEHRPYTDTQYF	TGTGCCAGCAGCCAAGAACACAGGCCTTACACAGATACGCAGTATTTT
TRBV5-4	TRBD2	TRBJ2-1	NA	17	CASSLVSGGRFYNEQFF	TGTGCCAGCAGCTTGGTCAGCGGGGGGCGCTTTTACAATGAGCAGTTCTTC
TRBV12-5	NA	TRBJ2-1	NA	12	CASALDFGEQFF	TGTGCTAGTGCACTAGATTTTGGTGAGCAGTTCTTC
TRBV5-1	TRBD2	TRBJ2-1	few	18	CASSFPRLAGSSYNEQFF	TGCGCCAGCAGCTTCCCCCGACTAGCGGGGAGCTCCTACAATGAGCAGTTCTTC
TRBV7-2	TRBD2	TRBJ2-3	medium-sized	14	CASSLGGSSNTQYF	TGTGCCAGCAGCTTGGGGGGGTCCTCAAATACGCAGTATTTT
TRBV2	NA	TRBJ2-5	NA	14	CASSELVRGETQYF	TGTGCCAGCAGTGAACTAGTCCGTGGGGAGACCCAGTACTTC
TRBV11-1	TRBD2	TRBJ2-1	NA	15	CASSSQAGGLGEQFF	TGTGCCAGCAGCTCACAAGCGGGAGGGCTTGGTGAGCAGTTCTTC
TRBV6-6	TRBD1	TRBJ1-1	NA	13	CASSRTGAVEAFF	TGTGCCAGCAGCCGAACAGGGGCGGTGGAGGCTTTCTTT
TRBV27	NA	TRBJ1-1	NA	13	CASGGQLNTEAFF	TGTGCCAGCGGAGGCCAGCTGAACACTGAAGCTTTCTTT
TRBV18	TRBD1	TRBJ1-1	NA	16	CASSSTGASMNTEAFF	TGTGCCAGCTCATCGACAGGGGCCTCCATGAACACTGAAGCTTTCTTT
TRBV6-5	TRBD2	TRBJ2-5	NA	15	CASSSWGGGQETQYF	TGTGCCAGCAGTTCTTGGGGGGGTGGGCAAGAGACCCAGTACTTC
TRBV9	TRBD2	TRBJ2-3	NA	16	CASSSGLAGDTDTQYF	TGTGCCAGCAGCTCGGGACTAGCGGGGGACACAGATACGCAGTATTTT
TRBV6-5	TRBD1	TRBJ1-1	NA	14	CASSRGQGFTEAFF	TGTGCCAGCAGCCGGGGACAGGGGTTCACTGAAGCTTTCTTT
TRBV4-3	NA	TRBJ2-1	NA	13	CASSQEPQYEQFF	TGCGCCAGCAGCCAAGAACCCCAGTATGAGCAGTTCTTC
TRBV11-2	TRBD2	TRBJ2-1	once	15	CASSPQSRGSNEQFF	TGTGCCAGCAGCCCCCAGTCGCGGGGGAGCAATGAGCAGTTCTTC
TRBV21-1	NA	TRBJ2-7	NA	15	CASSLRAVFFWEQYF	TGTGCCAGCAGCTTGAGGGCCGTGTTTTTCTGGGAGCAGTACTTC
TRBV9	NA	TRBJ1-1	NA	13	CASSPRVNTEAFF	TGTGCCAGCAGCCCCCGGGTAAACACTGAAGCTTTCTTT
TRBV2	NA	TRBJ2-5	NA	13	CASSAQYQETQYF	TGTGCCAGCAGTGCGCAGTACCAAGAGACCCAGTACTTC
TRBV18	NA	TRBJ2-7	NA	12	CASSPTGYEQYF	TGTGCCAGCTCACCTACAGGGTACGAGCAGTACTTC
TRBV19	TRBD1	TRBJ1-2	NA	16	CASRPPRTGGGYGYTF	TGTGCCAGTAGGCCGCCGAGGACAGGGGGTGGATATGGCTACACCTTC
TRBV28	NA	TRBJ1-5	NA	14	CASSLSTGNQPQHF	TGTGCCAGCAGCCTCTCCACAGGGAATCAGCCCCAGCATTTT
TRBV6-1	TRBD1	TRBJ2-3	NA	11	CASFRDREQYF	TGTGCCAGCTTCCGGGACAGGGAGCAGTATTTT
TRBV5-4	NA	TRBJ2-3	NA	12	CASSFGDSAQYF	TGTGCCAGCAGCTTCGGGGACTCTGCGCAGTATTTT
TRBV5-1	NA	TRBJ2-7	few	13	CASSLGGRGEQYF	TGCGCCAGCAGCTTAGGAGGGAGAGGCGAGCAGTACTTC
TRBV11-1	TRBD1	TRBJ1-6	NA	15	CASRDRGGPNSPLHF	TGTGCCAGCAGAGACAGGGGAGGACCCAATTCACCCCTCCACTTT
TRBV7-2	TRBD1	TRBJ2-1	NA	15	CASSPLRGPYNEQFF	TGTGCCAGCAGCCCCCTGAGGGGGCCCTACAATGAGCAGTTCTTC
TRBV27	NA	TRBJ1-1	NA	15	CASSHNTGLNTEAFF	TGTGCCAGCAGTCACAATACAGGGCTGAACACTGAAGCTTTCTTT
TRBV6-5	NA	TRBJ1-1	few	13	CASSYRGGGEAFF	TGTGCCAGCAGTTACAGGGGGGGAGGAGAAGCTTTCTTT
TRBV6-5	NA	TRBJ2-1	NA	16	CASSYGLTSSYNEQFF	TGTGCCAGCAGTTACGGACTAACCAGCTCCTACAATGAGCAGTTCTTC
TRBV13	NA	TRBJ2-7	NA	14	CASSFWGPTYEQYF	TGTGCCAGCAGCTTCTGGGGGCCCACCTACGAGCAGTACTTC
TRBV7-2	NA	TRBJ2-7	NA	17	CASSLGGPGTGLYEQYF	TGTGCCAGCAGCTTAGGCGGTCCAGGAACAGGGCTATACGAGCAGTACTTC
TRBV18	NA	TRBJ1-6	many	15	CASSPLQGTDSPLHF	TGTGCCAGCTCACCGCTACAGGGTACGGATTCACCCCTCCACTTT
TRBV18	NA	TRBJ1-3	few	15	CASSPRGGAGNTIYF	TGTGCCAGCTCACCCCGCGGCGGTGCTGGAAACACCATATATTTT
TRBV9	NA	TRBJ2-3	NA	15	CASSVASSGTDTQYF	TGTGCCAGCAGCGTAGCGTCTAGCGGCACAGATACGCAGTATTTT
TRBV5-6	TRBD1	TRBJ1-5	NA	15	CASSLGGTGPQPQHF	TGTGCCAGCAGCTTGGGTGGGACAGGGCCTCAGCCCCAGCATTTT
TRBV9	TRBD2	TRBJ2-3	NA	14	CASTSGSLLDTQYF	TGTGCCAGCACTAGCGGGAGTCTGTTAGATACGCAGTATTTT
TRBV7-2	NA	TRBJ2-1	NA	15	CASSSTALQGNEQFF	TGTGCCAGCAGCAGCACAGCTCTCCAGGGGAATGAGCAGTTCTTC
TRBV21-1	NA	TRBJ2-5	few	16	CASSKSWDRGQETQYF	TGTGCCAGCAGCAAAAGTTGGGACAGGGGCCAAGAGACCCAGTACTTC
TRBV18	TRBD1	TRBJ2-7	NA	16	CASSPSFRTGAEEQYF	TGTGCCAGCTCACCAAGTTTTCGGACAGGGGCGGAGGAGCAGTACTTC
TRBV6-1	NA	TRBJ2-7	NA	12	CASSSGSYEQYF	TGTGCCAGCAGTTCAGGGTCCTACGAGCAGTACTTC
TRBV28	NA	TRBJ1-3	NA	14	CASSFDGSGNTIYF	TGTGCCAGCAGTTTTGACGGGTCTGGAAACACCATATATTTT
TRBV5-4	NA	TRBJ2-5	NA	13	CASSLVAGETQYF	TGTGCCAGCAGCTTGGTGGCGGGGGAGACCCAGTACTTC
TRBV7-2	TRBD2	TRBJ2-1	once	19	CASSLVVLAGGGSYNEQFF	TGTGCCAGCAGCTTAGTAGTCCTAGCGGGAGGCGGCTCCTACAATGAGCAGTTCTTC
TRBV5-1	TRBD1	TRBJ1-2	NA	15	CASSPRTGPTGGYTF	TGCGCCAGCAGCCCCCGGACAGGGCCCACTGGGGGCTACACCTTC
TRBV18	TRBD1	TRBJ2-1	NA	17	CASSPGQGGRSYNEQFF	TGTGCCAGCTCACCCGGACAGGGCGGACGCTCCTACAATGAGCAGTTCTTC
TRBV2	NA	TRBJ1-2	once	15	CASSEIGSRIYGYTF	TGTGCCAGCAGTGAAATCGGGAGTCGGATATATGGCTACACCTTC
TRBV6-5	NA	TRBJ2-5	NA	15	CASSLFSSGGETQYF	TGTGCCAGCAGCCTCTTTTCCAGCGGCGGAGAGACCCAGTACTTC